This T cell receptor beta chain was sequenced in a study of OX40 agonist ivuxolimab in advanced cancers. Regarding the study in general: The costimulatory receptor OX40 (CD134) was targeted by ivuxolimab, a fully human IgG2 agonistic monoclonal antibody. Intravenous ivuxolimab was administered to patients every 2 weeks at six dose levels: 0.01, 0.1, 0.3, 1.5, 3 and 10 mg/kg. Of the 52 patients in dose escalation, about 20 had hepatocellular carcinoma, some 15 had melanoma, 9 had renal cell carcinoma and 9 had head and neck cancer. In the dose-escalation cohort, roughly 80% of patients were male, and the mean age was approximately 60 years, with a range of roughly 20 to 80. Prior anti-PD-1, anti-PD-L1 or anti-CTLA-4 therapy was permitted, and checkpoint inhibitors had been received by approximately 39% of dose-escalation patients. Partial responses occurred in three dose-escalation patients, of whom one had hepatocellular carcinoma and two had cutaneous melanoma. Peripheral TCRbeta sequencing was intended to test whether TCR sequence diversity was altered and clonal T-cell expansion was caused by ivuxolimab. The monotherapy dose-escalation portion (N of about 47 patients) of the phase I ivuxolimab trial is reported in the paper. Beyond this particular receptor, the publication reports: In the 0.1-3.0 mg/kg groups, partial responders were among the patients with the lowest normalized peripheral clonal expansion, particularly in CD8+ T cells. On average, CD8+ T cells showed more expanded clones than CD4+ T cells after ivuxolimab. Antigen specificity was not determined for the clonally expanded peripheral T cells. At doses from 0.1 to 3.0 mg/kg, clonal expansion was seen in both CD4+ and CD8+ blood T cells between baseline and week 6. Low levels of normalized T-cell clonal expansion were also seen in some patients who did not respond.

The trial excluded patients who had a history of autoimmune disease or were on systemic immunosuppression. In every dose cohort, peripheral blood was drawn for TCR sequencing at baseline, cycle 4 day 1, and cycle 7 day 1. The samples were drawn from a first-in-human, open-label, multicenter phase I dose-escalation trial of ivuxolimab. Adults with locally advanced or metastatic melanoma, renal cell, hepatocellular, or head and neck squamous cell carcinoma were enrolled in the trial. CD4+ and CD8+ T cells were sorted separately from peripheral blood before TCR sequencing. For sequencing of the TCRbeta CDR3 region, genomic DNA was extracted from the sorted cells. TCRbeta CDR3 regions were sequenced using the immunoSEQ Assay. The source is immuneACCESS, and TCRdb retained only in-frame sequences with V and J called. Part of the clones is not carried over; for the studies checked, unresolved V genes explain less than half of this, and the remainder is unexplained. Counted in this sample were tens of thousands of clones; about nine tenths of them appeared once. More than 0.3% of the sample lies in the top ten.

This clone turned up a few times. It lacks a known antigen. No much larger clone is present one base from it, and per-base qualities are unavailable. The germline V gene gives CDR1 as MNHEY and CDR2 as SVGAGI. Cut back by 9 bases and 4 bases, the V and J ends lie 15 bases apart. From cysteine to phenylalanine, the CDR3 is 13 amino acids long. Just CDR3 DNA is preserved here, 39 bases in frame from base 1. This chain joins TRBV6-5 to TRBJ1-2, with TRBD1 tentatively as D gene (5 bases match). The source is an adult with an advanced solid tumor such as melanoma, head and neck, liver or kidney cancer. The specimen was CD4+ or CD8+ T cells sorted from blood, collected in a trial of the OX40 agonist ivuxolimab. The DNA is TGTGCCAGTCGGGAGTCTGGGGGCTATGGCTACACCTTC. Translated, it reads CASRESGGYGYTF.